Listed below are T cell receptor beta chains from one sample, sequenced in a study of blood T cell repertoires in COVID-19. Clones were read by immunoSEQ multiplex PCR, and TCRdb kept only the in-frame ones, dropping some. The data show 650,000 to 800,000 clones, more than 80% seen once. The sequenced sample consisted of peripheral blood. The source of these receptors is a woman in her late teens or twenties with acute or convalescent COVID-19. Each CDR3 is given with its conserved first and last residue. A D gene is named only where the DNA matches it firmly. Only part of the rows carry a size: once, few, many, or a class if the clone is expanded.

d_gene,abundance,v_gene,j_gene,CDR3aa,CDR3nt
TRBD2,-,TRBV18,TRBJ2-3,CASLAGESTDTQYF,TGTGCCAGCTTAGCGGGGGAGAGCACAGATACGCAGTATTTT
-,-,TRBV6-4,TRBJ2-6,CATGNSGANVLTF,TGTGCCACCGGGAACTCTGGGGCCAACGTCCTGACTTTC
-,-,TRBV29-1,TRBJ1-2,CSVDSGGYTF,TGCAGCGTTGACTCGGGAGGCTACACCTTC
-,once,TRBV5-1,TRBJ2-5,CASSGGWGQETQYF,TGCGCCAGCAGCGGAGGTTGGGGCCAAGAGACCCAGTACTTC
-,-,TRBV4-3,TRBJ1-2,CASSQDNSAGYGYTF,TGCGCCAGCAGCCAGGACAACTCGGCAGGCTATGGCTACACCTTC
TRBD2,once,TRBV2,TRBJ2-1,CASSGVSGVYNEQFF,TGTGCCAGCAGTGGTGTGAGCGGGGTATACAATGAGCAGTTCTTC
-,-,TRBV9,TRBJ2-3,CASSVKGPSTDTQYF,TGTGCCAGCAGCGTCAAGGGGCCGAGCACAGATACGCAGTATTTT
TRBD1,-,TRBV19,TRBJ1-3,CASSPPGQGSTGNTIYF,TGTGCCAGTAGTCCCCCGGGACAGGGGAGCACTGGAAACACCATATATTTT
-,-,TRBV29-1,TRBJ2-1,CSAKEGGPLGQGNEQFF,TGCAGCGCCAAGGAAGGGGGACCGCTGGGGCAAGGGAATGAGCAGTTCTTC
-,-,TRBV12-5,TRBJ1-2,CASGLVDWYSGGGYTF,TGTGCTAGTGGTTTGGTAGATTGGTACAGTGGAGGAGGCTACACCTTC
TRBD1,few,TRBV3-1/TRBV3-2,TRBJ1-4,CASSPTSTGVYEKLFF,TGTGCCAGCAGCCCTACCTCGACAGGGGTGTATGAAAAACTGTTTTTT
TRBD2,-,TRBV5-6,TRBJ2-3,CASSWGGTQYF,TGTGCCAGCAGCTGGGGGGGTACGCAGTATTTT
-,-,TRBV7-8,TRBJ1-2,CASSSEGVSLYGYTF,TGTGCCAGCAGCTCCGAAGGGGTCTCCCTTTATGGCTACACCTTC
-,-,TRBV5-5,TRBJ1-2,CASSSQKNGYTF,TGTGCCAGCAGCTCCCAGAAAAATGGCTACACCTTC
-,-,TRBV5-4,TRBJ1-3,CASSLGGLDTIYF,TGTGCCAGCAGCTTGGGGGGGCTGGACACCATATATTTT
-,-,TRBV2,TRBJ2-1,CAIPSGGTNEQFF,TGTGCCATCCCCTCCGGCGGGACCAATGAGCAGTTCTTC
-,-,TRBV12-3/TRBV12-4,TRBJ1-1,CASRTPGVEAFF,TGTGCCAGCAGAACTCCAGGGGTTGAAGCTTTCTTT
TRBD2,-,TRBV4-2,TRBJ2-3,CASSRWTSGGEVDTQYF,TGTGCCAGCAGCCGCTGGACTAGCGGGGGGGAAGTAGATACGCAGTATTTT
-,-,TRBV19,TRBJ1-2,CALSGSKGRIEDPRGYTF,TGTGCCCTTTCCGGGAGCAAGGGGAGAATCGAAGATCCGAGGGGCTACACCTTC
-,-,TRBV9,TRBJ2-2,CASSSQSHSSNTGELFF,TGTGCCAGCAGCTCCCAGTCCCACAGCTCCAACACCGGGGAGCTGTTTTTT
TRBD1,-,TRBV5-1,TRBJ1-1,CASSPGTGSWGTEAFF,TGCGCCAGCAGCCCTGGGACAGGGTCATGGGGCACTGAAGCTTTCTTT
-,-,TRBV28,TRBJ2-7,CASTLYGTPPNF,TGTGCCAGCACTCTCTACGGGACACCCCCGAACTTC
TRBD2,-,TRBV6-4,TRBJ2-2,CASSHETEASGPGELFF,TGTGCCAGCAGTCACGAGACGGAGGCTAGCGGGCCCGGGGAGCTGTTTTTT
-,-,TRBV12-3/TRBV12-4,TRBJ1-1,CASTPPGAEAFF,TGTGCCAGCACCCCGCCCGGAGCTGAAGCTTTCTTT